This T cell receptor (beta chain) was found in a study of shared clonotypes between healthy human individuals. Study-wide background: Three CD4 naive, three CD4 memory, two CD8 naive and one CD8 memory plate were used per donor. Findings and caveats of the study: Investigators collected only blood, and repertoires in tissues likely differ.

The data were produced by immunoSEQ multiplex PCR, yet TCRdb's version contains in-frame clones alone and is incomplete. The sample lists approximately 840,000 clones, about 96% occurring once. CD45RO-negative, CCR7-positively selected cells formed the naive CD8 fraction, excluding terminally differentiated effector memory CD45RA+ cells. As regards this clone: Its antigen is unknown.

This CDR3 is built from 19 residues. J gave up 0 bases and V 0 bases, and 15 bases lay outside the gene matches. CDR1 and CDR2 (germline): GTSNPN, SVGIG (reference sequence). Sequencing was carried out using naive CD8+ T cells sorted from blood. This receptor was obtained from a young man in good health. The chain couples TRBV30 to TRBJ1-1; 8 bases fit TRBD1. The CDR3 sequence is CAWSVNGGPGGTVNTEAFF. The CDR3 coding sequence is TGTGCCTGGAGTGTAAATGGAGGGCCAGGGGGCACCGTGAACACTGAAGCTTTCTTT.